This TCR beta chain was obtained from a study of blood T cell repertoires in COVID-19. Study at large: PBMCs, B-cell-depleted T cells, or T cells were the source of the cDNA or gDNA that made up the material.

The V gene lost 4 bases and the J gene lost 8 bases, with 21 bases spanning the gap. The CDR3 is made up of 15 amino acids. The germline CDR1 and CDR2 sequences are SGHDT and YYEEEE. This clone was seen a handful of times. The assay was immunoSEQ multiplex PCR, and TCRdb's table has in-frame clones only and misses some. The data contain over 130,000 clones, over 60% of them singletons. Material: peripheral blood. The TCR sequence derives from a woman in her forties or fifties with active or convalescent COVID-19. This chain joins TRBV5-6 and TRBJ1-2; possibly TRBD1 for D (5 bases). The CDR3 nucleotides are TGTGCCAGCAGCCGGAGGGGCTCACCCGCGAGGGGCTACACCTTC. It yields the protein CASSRRGSPARGYTF.